Listed here are 19 T cell receptor beta chains from one sample, sequenced in a study of cytomegalovirus exposure and HLA in healthy donors. Sequenced by immunoSEQ multiplex PCR; TCRdb stores in-frame clones only, minus some. The sample has roughly 48,000 clones, 94% seen once. The specimen sequenced was PBMCs. These receptors originate from a woman under 30 in good health and CMV-seropositive.

V and J are TRBV10-2 and TRBJ1-4, with D possibly TRBD1 on 6 matching bases. CDR1 WSHSY and CDR2 SAAADI come from the germline V gene. This CDR3 has 18 amino acids. Trimming removed 6 bases from V and 2 bases from J, with 22 bases in between. In nucleotides, the CDR3 is TGCGCCAGCAGCGACCACAGGGTAAGTTCGGACACTAATGAAAAACTGTTTTTT. Translation gives CASSDHRVSSDTNEKLFF.

The rearrangement joins TRBV28 to TRBJ2-6; maybe TRBD1 (5 bases). The CDR3 is 16 amino acids. V gave up 4 bases and J gave up 0 bases, with 10 bases separating them. CDR1 is MDHEN and CDR2 is SYDVKM in the germline V gene. The CDR3 loop is CASSSDTYSGANVLTF. The CDR3 bases are TGTGCCAGCAGTTCGGACACCTACTCTGGGGCCAACGTCCTGACTTTC.

This clone was found a few times. This chain links TRBV5-4 with TRBJ1-1, with D tentatively TRBD1 (5 bases). CDR1 is SGHNT and CDR2 is YYREEE in the germline V gene (reference sequence). The ends were cut back, 6 bases at V and 3 bases at J, with 9 bases in the middle. The CDR3 covers 12 residues. This CDR3 is CASIGRDTEAFF. DNA of the CDR3: TGTGCCAGCATTGGCAGGGACACTGAAGCTTTCTTT.

This chain joins TRBV6-4 and TRBJ2-1, with TRBD2 matching over 8 bases. The length of the CDR3 is 15 residues. Trimming took 3 bases from V and 7 from J; bases not matched to a gene: 8. The germline CDR1 and CDR2 sequences are MRHNA and SNTAGT. The CDR3 DNA reads TGTGCCAGCAGTGATTCCGGGAGGGGGATAAATGAGCAGTTCTTC. Amino acids: CASSDSGRGINEQFF.

The chain recombines TRBV18 with TRBJ2-1; D might be TRBD2 (5 bases). Trimming stripped 7 bases from V and 4 bases from J, with 14 bases between. The length of the CDR3 is 14 residues. Looked up from germline, CDR1 is KGHSH and CDR2 is LQKENI. CDR3 sequence: CASFTSPTYNEQFF. CDR3 nucleotides: TGTGCCAGCTTTACTAGTCCTACTTACAATGAGCAGTTCTTC.

The chain couples TRBV28 to TRBJ1-6; the match to TRBD1 covers 7 bases. Germline V CDR1 and CDR2: MDHEN, SYDVKM. The CDR3 runs 16 residues. V lost 4 bases to trimming and J lost 3 bases; unmatched junction nucleotides: 6. As DNA, the CDR3 is TGTGCCAGCAGTTCCCGGACAGGCCACTATAATTCACCCCTCCACTTT. As protein: CASSSRTGHYNSPLHF. The full variable domain, in which reference TRBV28 and TRBJ1-6 provide the parts outside the CDR3, is DVKVTQSSRYLVKRTGEKVFLECVQDMDHENMFWYRQDPGLGLRLIYFSYDVKMKEKGDIPEGYSVSREKKERFSLILESASTNQTSMYLCASSSRTGHYNSPLHFGNGTRLTVT.

This chain joins TRBV11-3 and TRBJ2-1; possible D gene TRBD1, 5 bases. The CDR3 covers 14 residues. V was shortened by 5 bases and J by 0 bases, with 8 bases between the two germline ends. Germline loops: CDR1 SGHNT, CDR2 YENEEA. The CDR3 DNA reads TGTGCCAGCAGCCCGGACACCTCCTACAATGAGCAGTTCTTC. Translation: CASSPDTSYNEQFF.

The chain combines TRBV30 with TRBJ1-3; possibly TRBD1 for D (5 bases). This CDR3 contains 16 residues. The V gene lost 3 bases and the J gene lost 3 bases, with 18 bases spanning the gap. Germline V gene lookup returns CDR1 GTSNPN and CDR2 SVGIG (reference sequence). The CDR3 DNA sequence: TGTGCCTGGAGCCCCGCTTGGAGGGGATTTGGAAACACCATATATTTT. It codes for CAWSPAWRGFGNTIYF.

This clone came up once. This rearrangement joins TRBV19 to TRBJ1-3; the D gene is possibly TRBD1 (6 bases). CDR1 is LNHDA and CDR2 is SQIVND in the germline V gene (reference sequence). The CDR3 is 16 residues long. V was pared by 4 bases and J by 0 bases, with 13 bases between. The DNA for the CDR3 is TGTGCCAGTAGTACCCTAAGGACAGTCTCTGGAAACACCATATATTTT. Translating gives CASSTLRTVSGNTIYF.

V is TRBV7-2 and J is TRBJ2-2; D is uncertain. Per the germline V gene, CDR1 is SGHTA and CDR2 is FQGNSA. V lost 2 bases, J lost 2 bases, and 12 bases lay in between. The CDR3 has 16 amino acids. The CDR3 loop is CASSLSNSRNTGELFF. The CDR3 nucleotides are TGTGCCAGCAGCTTATCTAACTCACGTAACACCGGGGAGCTGTTTTTT. The full variable domain, in which reference TRBV7-2 and TRBJ2-2 provide the parts outside the CDR3, is GAGVSQSPSNKVTEKGKDVELRCDPISGHTALYWYRQSLGQGLEFLIYFQGNSAPDKSGLPSDRFSAERTGGSVSTLTIQRTQQEDSAVYLCASSLSNSRNTGELFFGEGSRLTVL.

The V call is TRBV9, the J call TRBJ1-1, with 10 bases matching TRBD1. Trimming at V came to 0 bases and at J to 0 bases, leaving 2 bases not matched to a gene. CDR1 is SGDLS and CDR2 is YYNGEE in the germline V gene. The CDR3 runs 16 residues. The CDR3 loop reads CASSVGTGGLNTEAFF. The CDR3 coding sequence is TGTGCCAGCAGCGTAGGGACAGGGGGTTTGAACACTGAAGCTTTCTTT.

The chain's CDR3 is CASSVSLAGMNTGELFF. The CDR3 bases are TGTGCCAGCAGCGTCTCCCTAGCGGGGATGAACACCGGGGAGCTGTTTTTT. This sequence joins TRBV9 and TRBJ2-2, with 9 bases fitting TRBD2. CDR3 length: 17 residues. The ends lost 2 bases at V and 1 base at J; junction bases unmatched: 6. Germline V gene sequence: CDR1 SGDLS, CDR2 YYNGEE.

The chain carries TRBV4-1 and TRBJ1-1; a possible D gene is TRBD1 (5 bases). Germline CDR1 and CDR2: MGHRA and YSYEKL. Trimming left V 0 bases short and J 3 bases short, with 17 bases between. The length of the CDR3 is 17 residues. CDR3 nucleotide sequence: TGCGCCAGCAGCCAAGAAACGAATCAGGGATGGTACACTGAAGCTTTCTTT. Its protein product is CASSQETNQGWYTEAFF.

The gene calls are TRBV28 and TRBJ2-5; 7 bases are shared with TRBD2. CDR1 and CDR2 from the germline V gene are MDHEN and SYDVKM. V shed 3 bases and J 5 bases; nucleotides not matched to a gene: 6. This CDR3 contains 14 residues. The CDR3 spells CASSFILGGETQYF. The CDR3 DNA reads TGTGCCAGCAGTTTCATCTTGGGGGGGGAGACCCAGTACTTC.

This clone was counted once. The rearrangement joins TRBV10-3 to TRBJ2-1; TRBD2 matches at 10 bases. This CDR3 has 15 residues. CDR1 is ENHRY and CDR2 is SYGVKD in the germline V gene. V lost 11 bases, J lost 8 bases, and 15 bases stayed unmatched. CDR3: CAVDSLAGSSHEQFF. The DNA of the CDR3 is TGTGCCGTCGACTCACTAGCGGGATCTTCTCATGAGCAGTTCTTC.

The chain employs TRBV28 and TRBJ2-5, with 8 bases lining up with TRBD2. This CDR3 has 14 amino acids. Germline assignment: CDR1 MDHEN and CDR2 SYDVKM. Trimming removed 6 bases from V and 2 bases from J; junction bases left unmatched: 5. CDR3 DNA: TGTGCCAGCAGCCGTAGCGGGGCACAAGAGACCCAGTACTTC. It codes for CASSRSGAQETQYF.

The J gene is TRBJ2-5, the V gene TRBV5-1; maybe TRBD1 (6 bases). The CDR3 consists of 18 residues. V lost 4 bases, J lost 4 bases, and 26 bases lay in between. Germline V gene sequence: CDR1 SGHRS, CDR2 YFSETQ. The CDR3 nucleotides are TGCGCCAGCAGCGTGGGGCAAACCATCGACCGAGGGGGAGAGACCCAGTACTTC. Its protein is CASSVGQTIDRGGETQYF.

V is TRBV5-5 and J is TRBJ2-1; TRBD2 agrees at 8 bases. Trimming removed 5 bases from V and 7 bases from J; junction bases left unmatched: 23. The CDR3 spans 19 residues. Per the germline V gene, CDR1 is SGHKS and CDR2 is YYEKEE (reference sequence). This CDR3 reads CASRGKGAGGGVGRNEQFF. CDR3 nucleotides: TGTGCCAGCAGGGGGAAGGGTGCGGGGGGCGGAGTTGGTAGGAATGAGCAGTTCTTC.

CDR3 residues: CASSNPPRLAVSSYNEQFF. Written as DNA, the CDR3 is TGTGCCAGTAGTAACCCCCCCCGGCTAGCGGTGAGCTCCTACAATGAGCAGTTCTTC. The V and J genes are TRBV19 and TRBJ2-1; TRBD2 matches at 7 bases. The trim removed 4 bases at V and 0 bases at J, leaving 15 bases unmatched. Germline-derived CDR1 and CDR2 are LNHDA and SQIVND (reference sequence). The CDR3 totals 19 residues. Supplemented by reference TRBV19 and TRBJ2-1, the full variable domain reads DGGITQSPKYLFRKEGQNVTLSCEQNLNHDAMYWYRQDPGQGLRLIYYSQIVNDFQKGDIAEGYSVSREKKESFPLTVTSAQKNPTAFYLCASSNPPRLAVSSYNEQFFGPGTRLTVL.